This T cell receptor beta chain was retrieved from a study of Ad26.COV2.S vaccination and SARS-CoV-2 variants. On the study more broadly: Doses of Ad26.COV2.S were injected into muscle once or twice, 56 days apart.

Assay used: immunoSEQ multiplex PCR; TCRdb lists only in-frame clones, some missing. The data hold some 420,000 clones, with approximately 90% observed a single time. CDR3 length: 16 amino acids. The V segment lost 3 bases and the J segment 2 bases; nucleotides outside the gene matches: 5. The germline CDR1 and CDR2 sequences are SGHRS and YFSETQ. Treatment denoted: approximately 18 received Ad26.COV2.S at low or high dose, single or two shots; about five received placebo; per-sample allocation not given. At day 63 after the first vaccine or placebo injection, samples were drawn. Ad26 vector vaccine expressed Wuhan-strain SARS-CoV-2 spike.

The sequence was collected from a person aged 18-65 years who received the Ad26.COV2.S COVID-19 vaccine or a placebo. The sequences come from peripheral blood, collected in a trial of Ad26.COV2.S vaccine versus placebo. This chain links TRBV5-1 with TRBJ2-3; the match to TRBD2 covers 11 bases. The CDR3 reads CASSSGLAEFTDTQYF. CDR3 nucleotides: TGCGCCAGCAGCTCGGGACTAGCGGAATTCACAGATACGCAGTATTTT. The variable domain in full, with the rest retrieved from reference TRBV5-1 and TRBJ2-3, is KAGVTQTPRYLIKTRGQQVTLSCSPISGHRSVSWYQQTPGQGLQFLFEYFSETQRNKGNFPGRFSGRQFSNSRSEMNVSTLELGDSALYLCASSSGLAEFTDTQYFGPGTRLTVL.